This TCR beta chain was obtained from a study of circulating tumor DNA in untreated peripheral T-cell lymphoma. General study results and limits: Tumor-specific clonotypes were found in 60% to 85% of patients.

V gave up 6 bases and J gave up 3 bases, with 11 bases separating them. Germline V gene sequence: CDR1 WSHSY, CDR2 SAAADI. CDR3 length equals 14 residues. This tumor tissue came from a pretreatment baseline collection. Repertoires were generated with immunoSEQ multiplex PCR, while TCRdb's copy carries only in-frame clones and drops some. The table has roughly 10,000 clones, around 74% seen once; the top ten hold roughly a third. Details on this clone: Its matching antigen is unknown.

The receptor comes from a human donor with peripheral T-cell lymphoma. This rearrangement joins TRBV10-2 to TRBJ2-2; D remains ambiguous. The source material was tumor tissue. The chain's CDR3 is CASRRDIYTGELFF. The CDR3 coding sequence is TGCGCCAGCAGGCGAGACATTTACACCGGGGAGCTGTTTTTT.